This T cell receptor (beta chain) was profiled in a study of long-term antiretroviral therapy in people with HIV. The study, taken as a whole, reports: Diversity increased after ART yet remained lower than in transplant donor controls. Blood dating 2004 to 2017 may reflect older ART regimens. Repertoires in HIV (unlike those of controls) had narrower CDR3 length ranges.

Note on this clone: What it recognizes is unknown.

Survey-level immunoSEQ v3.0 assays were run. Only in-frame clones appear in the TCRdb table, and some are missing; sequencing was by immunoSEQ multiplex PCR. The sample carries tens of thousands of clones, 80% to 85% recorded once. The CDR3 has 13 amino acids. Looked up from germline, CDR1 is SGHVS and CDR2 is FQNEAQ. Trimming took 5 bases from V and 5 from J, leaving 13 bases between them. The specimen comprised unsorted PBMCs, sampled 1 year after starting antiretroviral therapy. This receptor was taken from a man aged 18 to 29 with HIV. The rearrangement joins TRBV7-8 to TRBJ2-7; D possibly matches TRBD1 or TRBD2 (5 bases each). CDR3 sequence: CASSHRMGDEQYF. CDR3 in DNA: TGTGCCAGCAGCCACCGTATGGGGGACGAGCAGTACTTC.